Listed below are T cell receptor beta chains from one sample, sequenced in a study of T cells in Graves' hyperthyroidism and ophthalmopathy. TCRdb re-called the multiplex PCR reads with MiXCR, one entry per CDR3 protein. In the table there are around 100,000 distinct CDR3 sequences, approximately 48% of which are singletons. Sequencing was performed on blood. All receptors derive from a man aged 40-50 years with Graves' hyperthyroidism. CDR3s leave out the opening cysteine and the closing phenylalanine or tryptophan.

TRBV11-3,11,ASSLASYYEQY
TRBV6-4,12,ASSDSHDYNEQF
TRBV11-1,13,ASSSTSGGVDTQY
TRBV7-7,11,ASSLGQTTEAF
TRBV20-1,11,SARVALAKTYT
TRBV25-1,16,ASTEHPSGSGSYNEQF
TRBV10-3,16,AISAPGYSGGPADTQY
TRBV27,11,ASSLTALYGYT
TRBV2,14,ASSTYWGRANYGYT
TRBV5-1,11,ASGLASSREQY
TRBV12-3/TRBV12-4,13,ASSIWAAGFQPQH
TRBV19,10,ATRQAGETQY
TRBV11-3,12,ASSPGGVGETQY
TRBV11-1,13,ASSLGPKGNQPQH
TRBV28,16,ASSLPRGASGPNTEAF
TRBV7-9,14,ASSPAPAGGYNEQF
TRBV2,13,ASSPQGLGSEKLF
TRBV10-1,13,ASSGQGEPPYEQY
TRBV29-1,9,SLGANQPQH
TRBV5-8,12,ASSLGGGGYEQY
TRBV6-1,13,ASSGTGEGGNTIY
TRBV9,16,ASSVGGQRLDGANVLT
TRBV2,10,ASTGGWETQY
TRBV7-2,17,ASSYPRASGGLERYEQY
TRBV5-8,13,ASSRGQGGKDEQF
TRBV29-1,13,SVVAGRRPYNEQF
TRBV2,12,ASSVAGGRDTQY
TRBV20-1,11,SARSGVGTEAF
TRBV29-1,12,SVEEGGGTYGYT
TRBV2,11,ASNFRGYNEQF
TRBV2,9,ASGTVDEQY
TRBV11-2,14,ASSLGAGALSHEQY
TRBV6-5,12,ASRGTGDNSPLH
TRBV20-1,12,SARGSGGFSYEH
TRBV9,16,ASSVGLRETSPSTEQF
TRBV10-3,12,AISVGGPNNEQF
TRBV25-1,15,ASSGNLETGRNQPQH
TRBV24-1,11,ATRTRDTNEQF
TRBV15,13,ATSTGLGATDTQY
TRBV24-1,13,ASSRRQGSWDEQF
TRBV7-8,15,ASSLKGGGRAGETQY
TRBV2,13,ASRPQHTGGEKLF